This T cell receptor (beta chain) stems from a study of blood T cell repertoires in COVID-19. About the research overall: Researchers got acute and convalescent COVID-19 samples from the United States, Italy and Spain. Sources were T cells, B-cell-depleted T cells, or PBMCs; the material itself was cDNA or gDNA.

Original handling: Amplifying reference gene primers gave estimates of nucleated cell counts. Clones were sequenced by immunoSEQ multiplex PCR, and TCRdb holds only the in-frame ones, with some missing. That table supplies the V and J calls and clone size; D and trimming were determined from the DNA. The table lists around 200,000 clones, 87% of them singletons. Sequenced: peripheral blood. The sequence came from a woman aged 18-29 years who had recovered from COVID-19.

The CDR3 coding sequence is TGTGCCAGCAGCTTACCGGACAGATTAAACGAGCAGTACGTC. This gives the protein CASSLPDRLNEQYV. The chain joins TRBV5-6 to TRBJ2-7; possibly TRBD1 for D (6 bases). V was cut by 2 bases and J by 5 bases, with 14 bases left in between. The CDR3 has 14 residues. Germline CDR1 reads SGHDT; CDR2 reads YYEEEE.